The 21 T cell receptor beta chains below were found in one sample sequenced in a study of response to subunit inactivated influenza vaccine. A single record per CDR3 protein comes from TCRdb applying MiXCR to the RT-PCR reads. The sample consists of around 480,000 distinct CDR3 sequences, approximately 15% of them appearing once. The sequencing here drew on CD4+ T cells sorted from PBMCs, taken roughly 24 months after vaccination. These receptors all come from a man between 50 and 75 years old who received an inactivated influenza vaccine.

The chain is built from TRBV6-2 or TRBV6-3 and TRBJ2-3, with TRBD2 identical over 7 bases. Germline V gene sequence: CDR1 MNHEY, CDR2 SVGEGT. V shed 0 bases, J shed 7 bases, and the junction held 10 bases outside the gene matches. The CDR3 is 16 residues long. The CDR3 protein is CASSYSRPSGSHTQYF. The CDR3 coding sequence is TGTGCCAGCAGTTACTCGAGGCCTAGCGGTTCACATACGCAGTATTTT.

The sample holds a few counts of this clonotype. This chain joins TRBV6-2 or TRBV6-3 and TRBJ1-2, with D tentatively TRBD1 (5 bases). Trimming took 0 bases from V and 4 from J, leaving 12 bases between them. This CDR3 region has 15 residues. CDR1 and CDR2 (germline): MNHEY, SVGEGT. The CDR3 DNA is TGTGCCAGCAGTTACTCGACCCAGGGTGCCTATGGCTACACCTTC. Protein product: CASSYSTQGAYGYTF.

This sequence joins TRBV7-2 and TRBJ2-1, with D perhaps given as TRBD1 or TRBD2 (5 bases each). From germline, CDR1 is SGHTA and CDR2 FQGNSA. Between the trimmed V and J ends, which lost 1 base and 9 bases, there was a span of 13 bases. The length of the CDR3 is 14 residues. CDR3: CASSLDLGAGEQFF. For the CDR3, the DNA is TGTGCCAGCAGCTTAGATCTCGGGGCAGGTGAGCAGTTCTTC. The full variable domain, its missing parts supplied by reference TRBV7-2 and TRBJ2-1, is GAGVSQSPSNKVTEKGKDVELRCDPISGHTALYWYRQSLGQGLEFLIYFQGNSAPDKSGLPSDRFSAERTGGSVSTLTIQRTQQEDSAVYLCASSLDLGAGEQFFGPGTRLTVL.

This clonotype was counted a few times. The chain uses TRBV20-1 and TRBJ2-7, with TRBD2 as a possible D gene (5 bases). The germline V gene encodes CDR1 DFQATT and CDR2 SNEGSKA (reference sequence). The V and J ends lost 6 bases and 4 bases respectively, with 16 bases between them. The CDR3 length is 13 residues. The CDR3 DNA sequence: TGCAGTGCCCCGCTCAGCGGTCGGTACGAGCAGTACTTC. Protein: CSAPLSGRYEQYF.

The chain combines TRBV7-2 with TRBJ2-6; 8 bases agree with TRBD1. Germline trimming cut 4 bases from V and 0 bases from J; bases unmatched to any gene: 5. CDR1 SGHTA and CDR2 FQGNSA come from the germline V gene. The CDR3 runs 17 residues. The CDR3 loop reads CASSSGTGHSGANVLTF. The CDR3 DNA reads as TGTGCCAGCAGCTCCGGGACAGGCCACTCTGGGGCCAACGTCCTGACTTTC.

This clonotype was seen more than once but under ten times. The rearrangement links TRBV20-1 to TRBJ2-3, with unresolved D. Trimming took off 6 bases at V and 0 bases at J, with 13 bases between the two ends. CDR1 is DFQATT, CDR2 SNEGSKA, per germline (reference sequence). This CDR3 is 14 amino acids long. The CDR3 loop reads CSATTSTSTDTQYF. In DNA form, the CDR3 reads TGCAGTGCCACAACTTCCACTAGCACAGATACGCAGTATTTT.

The chain is built from TRBV5-6 and TRBJ2-3; maybe TRBD2 (6 bases). The CDR3 covers 17 residues. Looked up from germline, CDR1 is SGHDT and CDR2 is YYEEEE. V gave up 1 base and J gave up 6 bases, with 21 bases separating them. CDR3 in amino acids: CASSLRGLRVSYDTQYF. Written as DNA, the CDR3 is TGTGCCAGCAGCTTGCGGGGACTCCGAGTTTCATACGATACGCAGTATTTT.

The rearrangement links TRBV15 to TRBJ1-4, with TRBD1 matching 7 bases. The CDR3 is made up of 16 amino acids. Trimming cost V 0 bases and J 5 bases; bases outside gene matches: 6. Germline CDR1 is LNHNV and CDR2 is YYDKDF (reference sequence). The CDR3 here is CATSRDPTGVNEKLFF. The CDR3 DNA reads as TGTGCCACCAGCAGAGATCCCACAGGGGTCAATGAAAAACTGTTTTTT.

There are a few counts of this clonotype. The chain combines TRBV9 with TRBJ2-3; the D call may be TRBD1 or TRBD2 (5 bases each). Germline V gene data show CDR1 as SGDLS and CDR2 as YYNGEE. V shed 4 bases and J shed 4 bases, with 10 bases lying between them. The CDR3 runs to 13 residues. The CDR3 nucleotides read TGTGCCAGCAGCACCCTGGGGGCAGATACGCAGTATTTT. Residues: CASSTLGADTQYF.

Note on this clonotype: This may stem from a read error, because a much larger clone lies one nucleotide away. The V call is TRBV14, the J call TRBJ2-5, with 9 bases identical to TRBD1. The germline V gene has CDR1 SGHDN and CDR2 FVKESK. With 2 bases clipped from V and 5 bases from J, the junction kept 3 bases outside the gene matches. The CDR3 sequence is 14 residues long. The CDR3 bases are TGTGCCAGCAGCCAATGGACAGGGGAGGAGACCCAGTACTTC. It yields the protein CASSQWTGEETQYF.

The gene calls are TRBV11-2 and TRBJ1-1, with D maybe TRBD1 (5 bases). There are 13 residues in the CDR3. Germline CDR1 and CDR2: SGHAT and FQNNGV. Between the trimmed V and J ends, which lost 5 bases and 5 bases, there was a span of 12 bases. CDR3 loop: CASSPPGGTEAFF. The CDR3 DNA reads as TGTGCCAGCAGCCCCCCCGGGGGGACTGAAGCTTTCTTT.

This clonotype was observed a few times. The chain combines TRBV7-8 with TRBJ1-4, with TRBD1 identical over 8 bases. V trimming: 5 bases; J trimming: 4 bases; junction bases outside the gene matches: 6. CDR3 length: 15 amino acids. From germline, CDR1 is SGHVS and CDR2 FQNEAQ. The CDR3 loop is CASSQLTGVNEKLFF. The CDR3 DNA reads as TGTGCCAGCAGCCAGTTGACAGGGGTTAATGAAAAACTGTTTTTT.

This clonotype was seen a handful of times. The rearrangement uses TRBV20-1 and TRBJ1-1, with 8 bases identical to TRBD1. Germline V lookup: CDR1 DFQATT, CDR2 SNEGSKA (reference sequence). This CDR3 has 14 amino acids. The J segment lost 0 bases and the V segment lost 3 bases, leaving 3 bases of the junction unmatched. The CDR3 DNA sequence: TGCAGTGCTAGGCCAGGGGGCTTGAACACTGAAGCTTTCTTT. It specifies CSARPGGLNTEAFF.

J is TRBJ2-2 and V is TRBV5-6; no clear D. CDR1 SGHDT and CDR2 YYEEEE come from the germline V gene. The CDR3 contains 15 residues. V shed 2 bases and J shed 4 bases, with 12 bases lying between them. The CDR3 protein is CASSFVGLGTGELFF. The CDR3 region has the DNA TGTGCCAGCAGCTTCGTAGGGTTGGGCACCGGGGAGCTGTTTTTT.

The chain employs TRBV3-1 and TRBJ1-5; TRBD1 might be the D (6 bases). Per the germline V gene, CDR1 is LGHDT and CDR2 is YNNKEL (reference sequence). Between the trimmed V and J ends, which lost 5 bases and 7 bases, there was a span of 15 bases. The CDR3 is 14 amino acids. CDR3 residues: CASSTGGSGQPQHF. The DNA of the CDR3 is TGTGCCAGCAGCACCGGGGGCTCAGGGCAGCCCCAGCATTTT.

This clonotype turned up a few times. This chain connects TRBV9 to TRBJ2-2; 10 bases are shared with TRBD1. Per the germline V gene, CDR1 is SGDLS and CDR2 is YYNGEE. This CDR3 comprises 16 residues. V was pared by 2 bases and J by 5 bases, with 6 bases of the junction left unmatched. For the CDR3, the DNA is TGTGCCAGCAGCGTTTGGACAGGGGGAAGTACCGGGGAGCTGTTTTTT. This sequence encodes CASSVWTGGSTGELFF.

This clonotype was counted many times. The J gene is TRBJ1-2, the V gene TRBV27; no reliable D call. Germline V gene lookup returns CDR1 MNHEY and CDR2 SMNVEV (reference sequence). V lost 7 bases and J 4 bases, leaving 10 bases between the germline ends. CDR3 length equals 12 residues. In DNA, the CDR3 is TGTGCCAGCAAGCCCTATATCTATGGCTACACCTTC. Its protein product is CASKPYIYGYTF.

The chain carries TRBV4-2 and TRBJ2-1; D not resolved. The CDR3 is 15 residues long. V was shortened by 1 base and J by 3 bases, with 10 bases between the two germline ends. Germline V gene data show CDR1 as LGHNA and CDR2 as YNFKEQ. DNA for the CDR3: TGTGCCAGCAGCCAAGGCGGTTTGGGCTACAATGAGCAGTTCTTC. It codes for CASSQGGLGYNEQFF.

This clonotype showed up just a few times. V gene TRBV18 combines with J gene TRBJ2-1; D perhaps matches TRBD2 (6 bases). Germline values: CDR1 KGHSH, CDR2 LQKENI. Trimming took off 4 bases at V and 4 bases at J, with 11 bases between the two ends. The CDR3 has 14 residues. CDR3 DNA sequence: TGTGCCAGCTCACAAGGAGGGAATTACAATGAGCAGTTCTTC. It translates to CASSQGGNYNEQFF.

This clonotype has ten or more counts. The chain is built from TRBV11-1 and TRBJ2-5; no reliable D call. Trimming removed 5 bases from V and 2 bases from J, with 18 bases in between. The CDR3 loop spans 16 amino acids. Germline V gives CDR1 SGHAT, CDR2 FQDESV (reference sequence). CDR3 in amino acids: CASSPRRAGVQETQYF. DNA of the CDR3: TGTGCCAGCAGCCCGCGGCGTGCAGGAGTGCAAGAGACCCAGTACTTC.

This clonotype was observed a handful of times. This chain joins TRBV12-3 or TRBV12-4 and TRBJ1-1, with 10 bases that match TRBD1. The CDR3 covers 12 residues. V lost 5 bases to trimming and J lost 11 bases; unmatched junction nucleotides: 5. The CDR3: CASSRQGAIAFF. In DNA form, the CDR3 reads TGTGCCAGCAGTCGACAGGGGGCAATTGCTTTCTTT.